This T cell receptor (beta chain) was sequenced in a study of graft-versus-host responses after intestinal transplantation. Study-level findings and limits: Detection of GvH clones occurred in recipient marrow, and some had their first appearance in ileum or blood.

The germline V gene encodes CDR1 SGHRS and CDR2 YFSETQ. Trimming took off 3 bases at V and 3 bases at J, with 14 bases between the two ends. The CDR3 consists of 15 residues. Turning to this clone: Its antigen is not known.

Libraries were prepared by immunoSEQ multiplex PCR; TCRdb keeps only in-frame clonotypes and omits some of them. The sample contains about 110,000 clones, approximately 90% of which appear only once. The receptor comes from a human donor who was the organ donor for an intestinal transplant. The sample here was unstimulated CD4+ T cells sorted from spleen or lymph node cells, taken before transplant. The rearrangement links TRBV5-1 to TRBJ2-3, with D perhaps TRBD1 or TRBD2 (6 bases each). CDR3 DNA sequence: TGCGCCAGCAGCTCTAGCGAAAGGGGGACAGATACGCAGTATTTT. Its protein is CASSSSERGTDTQYF.